The 22 T cell receptor beta chains listed next were all sequenced from one sample in a study of vaccination effects on CD4 cells after COVID-19. Antigen-specific CD4+ T cell clonotypes were called by their expansion after viral peptide-pool culture in ViraFEST. Cultured cells yielded isolated CD4+ T cells after around 10 days. Recipients of the vaccine had no prior SARS-CoV-2 infection and negative nucleocapsid antibodies. Antigens of these TCRs are unknown. Repertoires were generated with immunoSEQ multiplex PCR, while TCRdb's copy carries only in-frame clones and drops some. The sample consists of about 68,000 clones, under 90% of them appearing once. This specimen consisted of CD4+ T cells from PBMCs cultured with SARS-CoV-2 spike peptides, obtained before COVID-19 vaccination. The receptors were sampled from a human donor who received a COVID-19 vaccine.

The CDR3 bases are TGCAGTCGGGATCTTGGGGCTGGCTACACCTTC. It codes for CSRDLGAGYTF. V and J are TRBV20-1 and TRBJ1-2, with D possibly TRBD1 on 5 matching bases. The CDR3 totals 11 residues. CDR1 is DFQATT, CDR2 SNEGSKA, per germline (reference sequence). With 8 bases removed from V and 7 bases from J, the gap between germline ends came to 14 bases.

This clone has just one count. The J gene is TRBJ1-4, the V gene TRBV19; 8 bases are shared with TRBD1. The CDR3 loop spans 13 amino acids. V lost 6 bases and J lost 5; bases outside the gene matches: 2. Germline V CDR1 and CDR2: LNHDA, SQIVND (reference sequence). For the CDR3, the DNA is TGTGCCAGTAGGGACAGGGTAAATGAAAAACTGTTTTTT. This gives the protein CASRDRVNEKLFF.

V usage is TRBV5-1 and J usage is TRBJ1-2; the D is unclear. V was trimmed by 0 bases and J by 4 bases, leaving 7 bases between them. This CDR3 has 13 residues. CDR1 is SGHRS and CDR2 is YFSETQ in the germline V gene. The CDR3 DNA reads as TGCGCCAGCAGCTTGGGTACCCCCTATGGCTACACCTTC. Translated: CASSLGTPYGYTF.

The rearrangement uses TRBV5-1 and TRBJ2-2; 8 nucleotides agree with TRBD1. J lost 1 base, V lost 4 bases, and 6 bases had no gene match. CDR3 length: 16 amino acids. The germline V gene encodes CDR1 SGHRS and CDR2 YFSETQ. The CDR3 protein is CASSLLGTGNTGELFF. The CDR3 DNA sequence: TGCGCCAGCAGCCTACTAGGGACAGGGAACACCGGGGAGCTGTTTTTT.

The V call is TRBV5-1, the J call TRBJ1-4; D is unresolved. Deletions cut 4 bases from V and 0 bases from J, with 10 bases between. The V gene's germline CDR1 is SGHRS and CDR2 YFSETQ. The CDR3 totals 15 residues. The CDR3 region has the DNA TGCGCCAGCAGCGGAAGTGGCGCAACTAATGAAAAACTGTTTTTT. Its protein is CASSGSGATNEKLFF.

This rearrangement joins TRBV3-1 (or the pseudogene TRBV3-2) to TRBJ1-1; D is unresolved. This CDR3 contains 14 residues. With 1 base removed from V and 1 base from J, the gap between germline ends came to 7 bases. Germline lookup yields CDR1 LGHDT and CDR2 YNNKEL (reference sequence). CDR3 bases: TGTGCCAGCAGCCAAGCCGACAAGAACACTGAAGCTTTCTTT. Its protein product is CASSQADKNTEAFF.

The rearrangement uses TRBV6-2 or TRBV6-3 and TRBJ2-5, with D maybe TRBD2 (6 bases). The CDR3 spans 14 residues. V lost 6 bases and J lost 0, with 11 bases in between. The germline V gene has CDR1 MNHEY and CDR2 SVGEGT. The CDR3 spells CASSRRTNQETQYF. CDR3 in DNA: TGTGCCAGCAGCCGTCGGACTAACCAAGAGACCCAGTACTTC.

The chain links TRBV12-5 to TRBJ1-4; no definite D call. V was clipped by 1 base and J by 0 bases, with 6 bases between them. CDR1 and CDR2 (germline): LGHNT, FRNRAP. The length of the CDR3 is 15 residues. In nucleotides, the CDR3 is TGTGCTAGTGGTTTGGGTAGAGCAACTAATGAAAAACTGTTTTTT. It codes for CASGLGRATNEKLFF.

The chain has TRBV5-1 and TRBJ2-5; the D gene could be TRBD1 or TRBD2 (5 bases each). V gave up 3 bases and J gave up 4 bases, with 16 bases separating them. Germline CDR1 and CDR2: SGHRS and YFSETQ. This CDR3 is 15 amino acids long. CDR3 DNA sequence: TGCGCCAGCAGCTCGGGGACCCCGTGGGGAGAGACCCAGTACTTC. This codes for CASSSGTPWGETQYF.

V gene TRBV5-1 combines with J gene TRBJ2-4; the match to TRBD1 covers 9 bases. J lost 0 bases, V lost 4 bases, and 8 bases had no gene match. The CDR3 loop spans 17 amino acids. Germline CDR1 is SGHRS and CDR2 is YFSETQ. CDR3 in DNA: TGCGCCAGCAGCCCCGGTGGGACAGGGTTAGCCAAAAACATTCAGTACTTC. Its translation: CASSPGGTGLAKNIQYF.

J is TRBJ1-2 and V is TRBV28, with D maybe TRBD1 (6 bases). CDR1 and CDR2 (germline): MDHEN, SYDVKM. Between the trimmed V and J ends, which lost 6 bases and 10 bases, there was a span of 21 bases. CDR3 length equals 14 residues. The CDR3 is CASSSGGSRRDYTF. The DNA of the CDR3 is TGTGCCAGCAGCTCTGGGGGCAGCAGGCGAGACTACACCTTC.

The chain couples TRBV9 to TRBJ1-1; D ambiguous. V was trimmed by 0 bases and J by 3 bases, leaving 12 bases between them. CDR3 length equals 15 residues. CDR1 is SGDLS, CDR2 YYNGEE, per germline. CDR3 sequence reads: CASSVDVGADTEAFF. CDR3 nucleotides: TGTGCCAGCAGCGTAGATGTGGGCGCGGACACTGAAGCTTTCTTT.

The J gene is TRBJ1-2, the V gene TRBV6-5; tentatively, D is TRBD1 (5 bases). Germline CDR1 is MNHEY and CDR2 is SVGAGI. CDR3 length: 13 residues. The V gene lost 6 bases and the J gene lost 4 bases, with 12 bases spanning the gap. In nucleotides, the CDR3 is TGTGCCAGCAGGCCCCAGGGTATCTATGGCTACACCTTC. Translated, it gives CASRPQGIYGYTF.

This clone was detected once. This rearrangement joins TRBV9 to TRBJ2-3, with D unresolved. The V and J ends lost 0 bases and 0 bases respectively, with 5 bases between them. The CDR3 is 14 residues long. Germline V gene data show CDR1 as SGDLS and CDR2 as YYNGEE. The CDR3 nucleotides are TGTGCCAGCAGCGTAGTCGGGAGCACAGATACGCAGTATTTT. This sequence encodes CASSVVGSTDTQYF.

This sequence joins TRBV7-8 and TRBJ2-5, with 9 bases that match TRBD1. J lost 4 bases, V lost 2 bases, and 8 bases had no gene match. There are 16 residues in the CDR3. Germline V CDR1 and CDR2: SGHVS, FQNEAQ. The CDR3 DNA reads TGTGCCAGCAGCTTAAGACAGGGGGGTCGCGGAGAGACCCAGTACTTC. This codes for CASSLRQGGRGETQYF.

The rearrangement uses TRBV5-1 and TRBJ1-1, with 9 bases identical to TRBD1. The CDR3 covers 18 residues. With 1 base clipped from V and 4 bases from J, the junction kept 14 bases outside the gene matches. Looked up from germline, CDR1 is SGHRS and CDR2 is YFSETQ. CDR3 region: CASSLRGFDRGSVTEAFF. CDR3 coding DNA: TGCGCCAGCAGCTTGAGGGGATTTGACAGGGGGAGCGTCACTGAAGCTTTCTTT.

The CDR3 is CASIRRTGFDETQYF. The DNA of the CDR3 is TGTGCCAGCATCCGGCGTACCGGGTTCGATGAGACCCAGTACTTC. V and J are TRBV6-6 and TRBJ2-5; D is uncertain. The V end was cut by 7 bases, the J end by 5 bases, with 20 bases between. Germline V gene sequence: CDR1 MNHNY, CDR2 SVGAGI (reference sequence). The CDR3 has 15 residues.

The rearrangement joins TRBV2 to TRBJ1-1; possible D gene TRBD1, 5 bases. CDR1 and CDR2 from the germline V gene are SNHLY and FYNNEI. The CDR3 is 13 amino acids. V was trimmed by 4 bases and J by 4 bases, leaving 10 bases between them. CDR3 DNA: TGTGCCAGCAGTGTACCAGGGCGCACTGAAGCTTTCTTT. Its translation is CASSVPGRTEAFF.

The chain employs TRBV19 and TRBJ1-5; no definite D call. Trimming stripped 7 bases from V and 0 bases from J, with 13 bases between. The CDR3 length is 15 residues. Germline-derived CDR1 and CDR2 are LNHDA and SQIVND (reference sequence). CDR3 DNA sequence: TGTGCCAGTACCCAAGATGGTCCTAGCAATCAGCCCCAGCATTTT. This sequence encodes CASTQDGPSNQPQHF.

The chain employs TRBV4-1 and TRBJ2-2; the match to TRBD2 covers 8 bases. Germline-derived CDR1 and CDR2 are MGHRA and YSYEKL. CDR3 length: 16 amino acids. Losses at the gene ends were 4 bases for V and 4 bases for J; bases not matched to a gene: 8. The DNA of the CDR3 is TGCGCCAGCAGCCCGCGAAGCGGGGGTAGCACCGGGGAGCTGTTTTTT. Its protein product is CASSPRSGGSTGELFF.

The CDR3 sequence is CAAGTGGVQPQHF. The CDR3 DNA sequence: TGTGCCGCCGGGACAGGGGGTGTTCAGCCCCAGCATTTT. This chain links TRBV24-1 with TRBJ1-5, with 11 bases fitting TRBD1. The germline gives CDR1 KGHDR, CDR2 SFDVKD. CDR3 length equals 13 residues. The ends lost 12 bases at V and 6 bases at J; junction bases unmatched: 6.

V and J are TRBV6-5 and TRBJ2-3; unclear D gene. V was cut by 0 bases and J by 0 bases, with 7 bases left in between. The CDR3 covers 15 residues. The germline CDR1 and CDR2 sequences are MNHEY and SVGAGI. CDR3 sequence (DNA): TGTGCCAGCAGTTACTCGTCTCACAGCACAGATACGCAGTATTTT. Its translation: CASSYSSHSTDTQYF.